This T cell receptor beta chain originates from a study of shared clonotypes between healthy human individuals (dated by TCRdb to between 2020 and 2021). With regard to the full study: The cohort included three men and a couple of women between 18 and 49 years of age. Each donor's leukapheresis produced roughly between about 0.85 and 10 billion PBMCs. The study deeply sequenced blood TCR repertoires of five healthy adults to estimate repertoire size and the extent of clonotype sharing between individuals. Different laboratories and diverse techniques were used to prepare libraries and sequence TCR repertoires, to increase sequencing depth and limit assay-specific biases. For each donor, CD4 naive and CD4 memory were each given three plates, CD8 naive was given two plates, and CD8 memory was given one plate.

Using the deep immunoSEQ assay, TCR CDR3 regions were amplified from genomic DNA by multiplex PCR. For each cell subset, the extracted genomic DNA was distributed evenly across all wells of several immunoSEQ 96-well plates, and each plate served as one replicate. For sorted subsets, each replicate PCR was loaded with 150 to 250 ng genomic DNA, equivalent to 25,000 to 35,000 T cell genomes. Purified libraries were quantified with a Qubit 3.0 fluorometer, sized on a Bioanalyzer 2100, and re-quantified with the KAPA Library Quantification kit. Every immunoSEQ 96-well plate was sequenced on a dedicated single-read 150-cycle Illumina NextSeq 550 flow cell. The original pipeline was this. Because the immunoSEQ output held only junctional sequences and lacked quality scores, the filtering could not match the filtering applied to full-length reads. To assign V/J genes and CDR3, sequences were annotated using PyIR, a Python wrapper for IgBLAST v1.9, with IMGT germline references. Reads with weak V/J assignments (E-value above 1e-6), missing CDR3, stop codons, out-of-frame junctions, or ambiguous translated residues were removed. V3J clonotypes were defined as sequences sharing the same inferred V gene, J gene, and CDR3 amino acid sequence. Percentage overlap between repertoires was computed as shared unique clonotypes divided by the size of the smaller repertoire. RTK rarefaction, the Chao1 estimator, and Recon v2.1 estimates of unobserved clonotypes were used to assess repertoire richness. For all TCRbeta clonotypes obtained by the gDNA method from four donors, generation probabilities were computed with OLGA. This is the immuneACCESS table as TCRdb keeps it, with only in-frame sequences that have V and J called. A part of the clones is gone; compared with another copy, unresolved V genes explain less than half, and the rest is unexplained. The V and J calls and clone size are taken from that table; D and trimming were inferred from the DNA. The sample table holds some 2.1 million clones, of which 85% to 95% were seen once. The top ten hold over 1.5% of the sample.

Notes on this clone: What this receptor recognizes is not known. Nothing much larger sits one base from this clone, and base qualities are not available.

Its CDR3 holds 17 amino acids, cysteine through phenylalanine. Only CDR3 DNA is held: 51 bases, read in frame from base 1. From the germline V gene, CDR1 is SGHTA and CDR2 is FQGNSA. The V end loses 2 bases and the J end loses 3 bases, and a stretch of 16 bases separates them. What the study reported, not specific to this receptor: Sampling was restricted to blood, and TCR repertoires in tissue are likely to differ from TCR repertoires in blood. Even with the large sequencing depth, rarefaction of the sorted-subset datasets indicated that sequencing was incomplete. About 5% of naive CD4, around 3.6% of naive CD8, around 2.3% of memory CD4, and 0.35% to 0.5% of memory CD8 clonotypes were shared across a few donors. Clonotypes shared by all four sorted-subset donors showed higher generation probabilities than non-shared clonotypes. Because the study included a small number of donors, the genetic and exposure-history diversity represented was limited. Based on pairwise subsampling, the degree of clonotype sharing among donors was expected to be affected by sequencing depth. Estimated clonotype richness was generally larger for naive than for memory subsets.

CD8 naive samples were obtained by positive selection for CCR7 among CD45RO-negative cells, yielding a CD45RA+CCR7+ population from which TemRA cells were excluded. Donors were healthy HIV-negative adults with no recently reported acute infections or vaccinations. Only Caucasian adults living in Nashville, Tennessee, USA were represented among the donors. Blood was obtained by leukapheresis, after which PBMCs were separated by Ficoll-Histopaque density gradient centrifugation and cryopreserved in liquid nitrogen vapor phase. Analytical flow cytometry was used to check the purity and quantity of every magnetically sorted T cell population. Genomic DNA was isolated from each sorted fraction and quantified by UV absorbance on a Nanodrop 2000c.

The source of this sequence is a man between 18 and 29 years old in good health. Some clones in this sample may be carry-over from other donors' samples. The sample comprised naive CD8+ T cells from PBMCs. Read against the paper, the sample's cell subset or site label means: CD45RA+CCR7+. The chain was built from TRBV7-2 and TRBJ2-2; matching of 6 bases hints at TRBD1 as the D gene. CDR3 region: CASSLRQGRFYTGELFF. At the DNA level, the sequence is TGTGCCAGCAGCTTAAGGCAGGGGCGGTTTTACACCGGGGAGCTGTTTTTT.